This T cell receptor (beta chain) was identified during a study of blood T cell repertoires in COVID-19. Study-level background: The United States, Italy and Spain supplied acute and convalescent COVID-19 samples. Sources were T cells, B-cell-depleted T cells, or PBMCs; the material itself was cDNA or gDNA.

Methods used by the authors: Amplification with reference gene primers provided the estimates of nucleated cell counts. The data were produced by immunoSEQ multiplex PCR, yet TCRdb's version contains in-frame clones alone and is incomplete. That table furnishes V, J and clone size, whereas the DNA furnished D and trimming. Among some 170,000 clones listed, 65% to 85% were seen once. Seattle-derived patients entered the study during active infection and were followed longitudinally. In germline, CDR1 is SGHTA, CDR2 FQGNSA. V gave up 5 bases and J gave up 5 bases; unmatched junction bases: 11. CDR3 size: 16 residues. This clone was seen only once.

The TCR originated in a woman between 40 and 50 years old with COVID-19, enrolled during active disease. V gene TRBV7-2 combines with J gene TRBJ2-5, with TRBD2 matching 10 bases. The sequencing input was peripheral blood. The CDR3 is CASSITSSGGGETQYF. The CDR3 nucleotides read TGTGCCAGCAGCATAACCTCTAGCGGGGGAGGCGAGACCCAGTACTTC. Using reference TRBV7-2 and TRBJ2-5 for the parts outside the CDR3, the full variable domain is GAGVSQSPSNKVTEKGKDVELRCDPISGHTALYWYRQSLGQGLEFLIYFQGNSAPDKSGLPSDRFSAERTGGSVSTLTIQRTQQEDSAVYLCASSITSSGGGETQYFGPGTRLLVL.